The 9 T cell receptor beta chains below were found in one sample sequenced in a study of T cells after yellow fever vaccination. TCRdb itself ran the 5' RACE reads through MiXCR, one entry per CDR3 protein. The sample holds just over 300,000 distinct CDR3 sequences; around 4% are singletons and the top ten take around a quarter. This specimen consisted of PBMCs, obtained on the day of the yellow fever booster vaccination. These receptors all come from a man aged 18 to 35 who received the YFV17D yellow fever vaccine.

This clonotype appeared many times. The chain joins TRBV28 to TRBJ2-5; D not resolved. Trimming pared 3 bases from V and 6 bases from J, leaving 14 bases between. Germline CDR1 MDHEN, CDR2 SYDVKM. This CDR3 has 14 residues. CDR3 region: CASSFRVPLKTQYF. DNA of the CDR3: TGTGCCAGCAGTTTCCGGGTCCCGCTTAAGACCCAGTACTTC.

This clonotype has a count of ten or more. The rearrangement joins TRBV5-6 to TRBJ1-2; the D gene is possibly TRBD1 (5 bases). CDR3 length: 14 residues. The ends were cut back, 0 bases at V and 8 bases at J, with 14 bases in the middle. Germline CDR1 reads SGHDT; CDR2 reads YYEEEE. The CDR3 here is CASSLGQGKGGYTF. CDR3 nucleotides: TGTGCCAGCAGCTTGGGGCAGGGAAAAGGAGGCTACACCTTC.

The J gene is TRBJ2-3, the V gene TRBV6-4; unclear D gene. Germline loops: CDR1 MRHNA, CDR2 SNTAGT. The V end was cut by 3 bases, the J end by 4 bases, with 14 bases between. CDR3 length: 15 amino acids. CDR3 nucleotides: TGTGCCAGCAGTGAATCTCTAGAAAGGTCAGATACGCAGTATTTT. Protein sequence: CASSESLERSDTQYF.

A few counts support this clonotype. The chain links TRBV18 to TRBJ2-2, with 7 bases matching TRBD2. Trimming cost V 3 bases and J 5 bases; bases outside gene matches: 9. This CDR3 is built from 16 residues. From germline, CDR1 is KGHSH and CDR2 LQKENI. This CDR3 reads CASSPRELGETGELFF. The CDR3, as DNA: TGTGCCAGCTCACCGCGGGAGCTGGGAGAAACCGGGGAGCTGTTTTTT.

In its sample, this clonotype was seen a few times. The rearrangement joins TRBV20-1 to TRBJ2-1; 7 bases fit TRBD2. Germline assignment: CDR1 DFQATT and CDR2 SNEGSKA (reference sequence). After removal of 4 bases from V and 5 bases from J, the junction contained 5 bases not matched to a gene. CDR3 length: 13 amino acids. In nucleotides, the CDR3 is TGCAGTGCTACAGACCGGGAGGACAATGAGCAGTTCTTC. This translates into CSATDREDNEQFF.

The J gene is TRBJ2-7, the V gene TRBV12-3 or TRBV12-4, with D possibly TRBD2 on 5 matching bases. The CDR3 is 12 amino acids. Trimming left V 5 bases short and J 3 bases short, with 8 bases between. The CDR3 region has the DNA TGTGCCAGCAGTAATAGCGACTACGAGCAGTACGTC. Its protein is CASSNSDYEQYV.

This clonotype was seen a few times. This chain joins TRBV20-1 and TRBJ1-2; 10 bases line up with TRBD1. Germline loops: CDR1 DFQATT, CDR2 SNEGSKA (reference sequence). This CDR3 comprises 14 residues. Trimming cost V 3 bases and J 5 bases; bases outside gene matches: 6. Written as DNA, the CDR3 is TGCAGTGCTAGGACGGACAGGGGGGTGTATGGCTACACCTTC. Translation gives CSARTDRGVYGYTF.

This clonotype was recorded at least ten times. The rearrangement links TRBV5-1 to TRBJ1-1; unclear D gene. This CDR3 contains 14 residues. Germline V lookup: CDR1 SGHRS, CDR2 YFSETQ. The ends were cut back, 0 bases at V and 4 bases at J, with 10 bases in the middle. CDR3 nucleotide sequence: TGCGCCAGCAGCTTGGGTGAAGGGAGCACTGAAGCTTTCTTT. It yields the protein CASSLGEGSTEAFF.

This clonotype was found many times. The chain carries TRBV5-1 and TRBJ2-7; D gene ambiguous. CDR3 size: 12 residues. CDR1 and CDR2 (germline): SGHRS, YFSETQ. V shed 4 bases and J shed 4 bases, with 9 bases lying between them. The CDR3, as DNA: TGCGCCAGCAGCAGGGATGAGTACGAGCAGTACTTC. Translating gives CASSRDEYEQYF.